Sequencing of this TCR beta chain was carried out in a study of blood T cells in healthy people across ages. Study information: Template switching retrieved approximately one barcoded beta molecule for each two T cells.

A second roughly 7 to 11 cycle PCR used barcoded and J-beta primers. In TCRdb, the 5' RACE reads were re-called with MiXCR into one record per CDR3 protein. Of over a million distinct CDR3 sequences detected, about 42% appear once; the ten largest clones hold 4%. On this clonotype itself: Its matching antigen is unknown.

The donors, all healthy, were Caucasians living in Russia, aged roughly 6 to 90. Per-sample yields of isolated PBMCs were at least 6 million. This CDR3 spans 12 amino acids. The V gene's germline CDR1 is DFQATT and CDR2 SNEGSKA (reference sequence). V was shortened by 4 bases and J by 7 bases, with 11 bases between the two germline ends. Study-wide results and caveats: Correlation between TCR beta diversity and naive T cell percentage was strong.

The receptor was derived from a woman under 30 in good health. Material for sequencing was blood. The chain carries TRBV20-1 and TRBJ1-5; tentatively, D is TRBD1 (6 bases). DNA for the CDR3: TGCAGTGCTAACAGGGTCAACCAGCCCCAGCATTTT. It encodes CSANRVNQPQHF.